A single sample is the source of the 20 T cell receptor beta chains below, sequenced in a study of OX40 agonist ivuxolimab in advanced cancers. The protocol was immunoSEQ multiplex PCR, while the TCRdb copy is restricted to in-frame clones and leaves out a portion. The table shows 35,000 to 45,000 clones, with about 85% occurring only once. The source was CD4+ or CD8+ T cells sorted from blood, collected in a trial of the OX40 agonist ivuxolimab. Receptor source: an adult with an advanced solid tumor such as melanoma, head and neck, liver or kidney cancer.

The chain uses TRBV23-1 and TRBJ2-5, with a possible D match to TRBD2 (6 bases). TRBV23-1 is assigned to the ORF class and has an uncertain function. This CDR3 contains 15 residues. V was shortened by 1 base and J by 5 bases, with 14 bases between the two germline ends. The CDR3 bases are TGCGCCAGCAGTCAATGGTGCGGGGTAAAGGAGACCCAGTACTTC. Its translation is CASSQWCGVKETQYF.

The CDR3 loop is CASSSRGGTEAFF. The CDR3 DNA reads TGTGCCAGCAGTAGTCGAGGGGGCACTGAAGCTTTCTTT. This sequence joins TRBV7-9 and TRBJ1-1; D may be TRBD1 (6 bases). Germline V gene sequence: CDR1 SEHNR, CDR2 FQNEAQ (reference sequence). CDR3 length equals 13 residues. V was cut by 6 bases and J by 4 bases, with 12 bases left in between.

This clone was observed a few times. This chain connects TRBV7-8 to TRBJ1-1; TRBD1 might be the D (5 bases). Trimming took 2 bases from V and 0 from J, leaving 13 bases between them. From germline, CDR1 is SGHVS and CDR2 FQNEAQ. This CDR3 is built from 16 residues. DNA of the CDR3: TGTGCCAGCAGCTTACTTTCGGCAGGGTTGAACACTGAAGCTTTCTTT. Its protein product is CASSLLSAGLNTEAFF.

This clone was detected only a few times. The J gene is TRBJ2-7, the V gene TRBV7-9; 7 bases match TRBD1. CDR3 length: 14 residues. V dropped 5 bases and J dropped 4; count of bases not matched to a gene: 8. Germline CDR1 SEHNR, CDR2 FQNEAQ (reference sequence). The CDR3 here is CASSAPGQRYEQYF. In DNA form, the CDR3 reads TGTGCCAGCAGCGCACCGGGACAGCGTTACGAGCAGTACTTC.

V and J are TRBV6-5 and TRBJ1-2; D is perhaps TRBD1 (5 bases). Trimming left V 5 bases short and J 2 bases short, with 9 bases between. Germline values: CDR1 MNHEY, CDR2 SVGAGI. This CDR3 has 13 residues. The CDR3 region has the DNA TGTGCCAGCAGTCGGGGCGGCAACTATGGCTACACCTTC. It codes for CASSRGGNYGYTF.

This clone was seen a handful of times. The V call is TRBV4-3, the J call TRBJ2-7; 10 bases are a match to TRBD1. The CDR3 has 14 residues. The germline gives CDR1 LGHNA, CDR2 YSLEER. V shed 6 bases and J 7 bases; nucleotides not matched to a gene: 9. The CDR3 here is CASSQTGGAWEQYF. CDR3 DNA sequence: TGCGCCAGCAGTCAGACAGGGGGCGCGTGGGAGCAGTACTTC.

The V and J genes are TRBV5-1 and TRBJ1-1, with D tentatively TRBD1 (6 bases). Looked up from germline, CDR1 is SGHRS and CDR2 is YFSETQ. This CDR3 has 14 amino acids. Trimming pared 1 base from V and 7 bases from J, leaving 14 bases between. The CDR3 coding sequence is TGCGCCAGCAGCTTGAAACCGGGGGGCAGTGAAGCTTTCTTT. Protein product: CASSLKPGGSEAFF.

The rearrangement joins TRBV7-3 to TRBJ2-5; D gene uncertain. The CDR3 extends over 15 amino acids. V dropped 1 base and J dropped 2 bases, with 11 bases sitting between them. Germline CDR1 and CDR2: SGHTA and FQGTGA. The CDR3 DNA follows: TGTGCCAGCAGCTTAAAGGCCGAGGCGCAAGAGACCCAGTACTTC. Translated, it gives CASSLKAEAQETQYF.

The chain links TRBV27 to TRBJ2-7, with 12 nucleotides matching TRBD1. CDR1 and CDR2 from the germline V gene are MNHEY and SMNVEV (reference sequence). V gave up 5 bases and J gave up 5 bases; unmatched junction bases: 10. The CDR3 runs to 16 residues. The CDR3 sequence: CASSKGQGALGNEQYF. In DNA form, the CDR3 reads TGTGCCAGCAGTAAGGGACAGGGGGCGCTGGGAAACGAGCAGTACTTC.

The table lists this clone with a few counts. The chain combines TRBV5-1 with TRBJ1-1, with no clear D. Germline CDR1 reads SGHRS; CDR2 reads YFSETQ. V was pared by 7 bases and J by 1 base, with 5 bases between. The CDR3 length is 11 residues. The CDR3 region is CASAENTEAFF. The CDR3 coding sequence is TGCGCCAGCGCCGAGAACACTGAAGCTTTCTTT.

This clone was seen more than once but under ten times. The rearrangement links TRBV2 to TRBJ2-7; D ambiguous. The V end was cut by 6 bases, the J end by 2 bases, with 8 bases between. This CDR3 is 12 amino acids long. Germline V lookup: CDR1 SNHLY, CDR2 FYNNEI. This CDR3 is CASSVQAYEQYF. As DNA, the CDR3 is TGTGCCAGCAGCGTGCAGGCCTACGAGCAGTACTTC.

The J gene is TRBJ1-6, the V gene TRBV6-1, with D possibly TRBD1 on 6 matching bases. This CDR3 has 15 residues. Germline lookup yields CDR1 MNHNS and CDR2 SASEGT. V was trimmed by 4 bases and J by 7 bases, leaving 14 bases between them. In DNA form, the CDR3 reads TGTGCCAGCAGTGCACAGGGCAAGATGAATTCACCCCTCCACTTT. This encodes CASSAQGKMNSPLHF.

The V call is TRBV6-1, the J call TRBJ2-7; D is uncertain. Deletions cut 6 bases from V and 0 bases from J, with 9 bases between. Germline V CDR1 and CDR2: MNHNS, SASEGT. There are 13 residues in the CDR3. In DNA, the CDR3 is TGTGCCAGCAGAACGGATGGCTCCTACGAGCAGTACTTC. As protein: CASRTDGSYEQYF.

This chain joins TRBV18 and TRBJ1-2; D is uncertain. V dropped 3 bases and J dropped 0 bases, with 11 bases sitting between them. The germline gives CDR1 KGHSH, CDR2 LQKENI. The length of the CDR3 is 15 residues. This chain's CDR3 is CASSPSPEANYGYTF. The CDR3 nucleotides read TGTGCCAGCTCACCGAGTCCTGAAGCTAACTATGGCTACACCTTC.

The V call is TRBV25-1, the J call TRBJ1-6, with D unclear. The CDR3 has 13 residues. With 1 base removed from V and 6 bases from J, the gap between germline ends came to 4 bases. Germline CDR1 MGHDK, CDR2 SYGVNS. CDR3 in DNA: TGTGCCAGCAGTGAATGGGTTAATTCACCCCTCCACTTT. Its protein is CASSEWVNSPLHF.

This chain's CDR3 is CASSLRLAGGPWFF. The CDR3 nucleotides read TGTGCCAGCAGCTTACGCCTAGCGGGGGGGCCCTGGTTCTTC. V is TRBV7-6 and J is TRBJ2-1; 12 nucleotides line up with TRBD2. The germline CDR1 and CDR2 sequences are SGHVS and FNYEAQ. V shed 2 bases, J shed 15 bases, and the junction held 8 bases outside the gene matches. The CDR3 runs 14 residues.

The rearrangement uses TRBV5-4 and TRBJ2-3, with 12 bases aligning to TRBD1. Per the germline V gene, CDR1 is SGHNT and CDR2 is YYREEE (reference sequence). CDR3 length equals 18 residues. Losses at the gene ends were 2 bases for V and 0 bases for J; bases not matched to a gene: 7. The CDR3 reads CASSFAGTGGWSTDTQYF. Here the CDR3 DNA reads TGTGCCAGCAGCTTCGCCGGGACAGGGGGCTGGAGCACAGATACGCAGTATTTT.

The V call is TRBV5-6, the J call TRBJ1-4; tentative D call: TRBD1 (6 bases). V was shortened by 0 bases and J by 8 bases, with 14 bases between the two germline ends. This CDR3 region has 15 residues. Germline loops: CDR1 SGHDT, CDR2 YYEEEE. The CDR3: CASSLVRGSGEKLFF. As DNA, the CDR3 is TGTGCCAGCAGCTTGGTCAGGGGAAGTGGGGAAAAACTGTTTTTT. The full variable domain, in which reference TRBV5-6 and TRBJ1-4 provide the parts outside the CDR3, is DAGVTQSPTHLIKTRGQQVTLRCSPKSGHDTVSWYQQALGQGPQFIFQYYEEEERQRGNFPDRFSGHQFPNYSSELNVNALLLGDSALYLCASSLVRGSGEKLFFGSGTQLSVL.

The rearrangement uses TRBV5-6 and TRBJ2-7, with a tentative D call TRBD1 (5 bases). The CDR3 has 13 residues. V dropped 0 bases and J dropped 6 bases, with 10 bases sitting between them. Germline loops: CDR1 SGHDT, CDR2 YYEEEE. In DNA form, the CDR3 reads TGTGCCAGCAGCTTGGTAACAGGCCGCGAGCAGTACTTC. It encodes CASSLVTGREQYF. Variable domain in full (rest from reference TRBV5-6 and TRBJ2-7): DAGVTQSPTHLIKTRGQQVTLRCSPKSGHDTVSWYQQALGQGPQFIFQYYEEEERQRGNFPDRFSGHQFPNYSSELNVNALLLGDSALYLCASSLVTGREQYFGPGTRLTVT.

The chain carries TRBV13 and TRBJ2-5, with TRBD2 matching 15 bases. CDR3 size: 15 residues. The junction had 0 bases not matched to a gene; V was cut back by 4 bases and J by 3 bases. The germline CDR1 and CDR2 sequences are PRHDT and FYEKMQ (reference sequence). The CDR3 region is CASSWTSGGEETQYF. DNA for the CDR3: TGTGCCAGCAGCTGGACTAGCGGGGGGGAAGAGACCCAGTACTTC. Variable domain in full (rest from reference TRBV13 and TRBJ2-5): AAGVIQSPRHLIKEKRETATLKCYPIPRHDTVYWYQQGPGQDPQFLISFYEKMQSDKGSIPDRFSAQQFSDYHSELNMSSLELGDSALYFCASSWTSGGEETQYFGPGTRLLVL.